This T cell receptor beta chain was identified during a study of naive and memory T cell subsets (dated 2017 in TCRdb). Concerning the study at large: An open-source, UMI-based TCR alpha and beta sequencing pipeline was applied to sorted naive and memory peripheral blood T cell subsets. IgG serology results and the functional CMV T cell responses were in complete agreement. RNA was DNase-treated and reverse transcribed with TCR constant-region primers, mostly using SuperScript III.

Library preparation was by UMI-ligation and nested PCR. An equimolar mix of two oligonucleotides covering both TRBC1 and TRBC2 was used as the beta constant-region primer. The ligated cDNA went through four rounds of PCR with nested alpha and beta constant-region primers together with the SP2 primer. T4 RNA ligase 1 ligated a single-stranded oligonucleotide carrying the SP2 primer and a 12-nucleotide UMI to the cDNA 3' end. The ligation reaction was kept at 16 degrees C for roughly 18-25 hours. To avoid over-amplification, PCR2 was usually performed as a SYBR Green qPCR and halted once a predetermined threshold was reached. All purifications after the first were performed with Agencourt AMPure XP magnetic beads. Libraries were quantified by Qubit and checked on a TapeStation, with a main peak expected near 650 bp. Pooled libraries were sequenced on an Illumina MiSeq using v2 2x251 paired-end kits, and typically roughly 0.85-2.3 million reads were obtained per sample. Each sample was pooled at around 4 nM, and about 5-8% PhiX was included to help cluster recognition. The authors processed their data as follows. Decombinator assigned V and J genes to Demultiplexor-processed FASTQ reads by tag matching, allowing a single base-pair mismatch. UMIs were used by Collapsinator to correct both sequencing errors and frequency errors arising from PCR heterogeneity. CDR3Translator translated TCRs and extracted CDR3s from the conserved cysteine to the FGXG phenylalanine, flagging non-productive sequences. Repertoires were subsampled to equal numbers of UMI-defined TCRs before Gini, Shannon entropy and inverse Simpson indices were calculated. Clonotype abundance distributions were fitted to a power law by maximum likelihood within the linear range. On one naive CD8 sample, the pipeline and MIGEC gave similar UMI counts, unique TCR numbers and clonal distributions. One analysis removed from the naive repertoire any naive TCRs that were also present in any memory subset from the same donor. The repertoires were searched for roughly 7,900 CMV-associated CDR3 sequences that had been compiled from VDJdb and a published dataset. TCRdb reprocessing: public reads trimmed at Q25 with fastp, clones called with MiXCR, in-frame beta chains kept. Duplicate CDR3 protein sequences are folded into a single record with the most common DNA and genes. The authors' filters were not applied to this entry. The sample table records roughly 83,000 distinct CDR3 sequences; about 10% of these occur just once. The ten biggest clones cover roughly 0.13% of the sample.

The germline V gene (reference sequence) supplies CDR1 DFQATT and CDR2 SNEGSKA. From the cysteine through the phenylalanine, the CDR3 covers 12 amino acids. CDR3 DNA is the only sequence kept; it has 36 bases, read in frame from the first base. V was cut back by 3 bases and J by 2 bases, leaving a gap of 8 bases between them. TCR alpha and beta chain libraries were amplified separately from the second PCR step onward. CMV status of each donor was established by measuring IFNgamma production from CD4+ T cells after fresh PBMCs were stimulated overnight with CMV viral lysate. Miltenyi beads were used first to positively select CD4 T cells, and CD8 T cells were then positively selected from the CD4-negative fraction. After staining for CD3, CD4, CD8, CD45RA, CD27 and a live/dead dye, cells were sorted on a BD Aria II into four subsets based on CD45RA and CD27. A few healthy volunteers provided blood, and each donor's sample was split into CD4 and CD8 T cells and then further divided into four differentiation subsets. Approximately 120 ml of peripheral blood was taken from each donor, and PBMC were separated by density-gradient centrifugation on Ficoll-Paque PLUS. After sorting, cells were lysed in RLT buffer, RNA was extracted using a Qiagen RNeasy kit, and the extracted RNA was stored at -80 degrees C.

What the study reported, not specific to this receptor: TCR abundance followed a power law with an exponent that was different for naive and memory subsets but consistent across the three individuals. After error correction, only a single occurrence was seen for over 90% of naive TCR sequences, so much steeper abundance distributions were produced than in memory subsets. The repertoire findings for the naive and memory subsets could not be validated against a ground truth, as none was available. RNA-based TCR counts may be influenced by expression changes linked to T cell activation and differentiation. In both CD4 and CD8 cells, the Gini index increased while Shannon and inverse Simpson diversity decreased from naive through CM, EM and EMRA. A clonotype was defined as a single alpha or beta chain sequence rather than as a paired alpha/beta receptor. A few larger clonotypes were found in naive repertoires, especially CD8, and these larger clonotypes were possibly memory cells re-expressing CD45RA.

This clonotype was counted only a few times. Its antigen has not been determined. Per-base qualities were not stored, and no clone one base away is much larger. Recombination linked TRBV20-1 to TRBJ2-7; no D gene call is confident. The clonotype originates from a human donor in good health. Sequenced sample: naive CD4+ T cells from blood. Explained via the paper, the cell subset or site label denotes: naive T cells, CD45RA high CD27+. The bases are TGCAGTGCTAGGCTCGCCCCCTACGAGCAGTACTTC. Its coded protein is CSARLAPYEQYF.